Each of the 20 T cell receptor beta chains below was sequenced from the same sample in a study of T cell changes during pregnancy in multiple sclerosis. Generated by immunoSEQ multiplex PCR, the TCRdb table keeps only in-frame clones and is missing some. There are tens of thousands of clones in the sample; approximately 89% occur only once, and approximately 11% lies in the top ten. Here the sequenced sample was CD8+ T cells from peripheral blood mononuclear cells, taken in the third trimester of pregnancy. The receptors here all came from a female donor with multiple sclerosis, enrolled in a pregnancy study.

The chain joins TRBV7-6 to TRBJ1-1, with 7 bases matching TRBD1. The CDR3 covers 14 residues. CDR1 and CDR2 from the germline V gene are SGHVS and FNYEAQ. V dropped 5 bases and J dropped 6; count of bases not matched to a gene: 9. CDR3 protein: CASSPAQGGAEAFF. In DNA, the CDR3 is TGTGCCAGCAGCCCCGCCCAGGGGGGCGCTGAAGCTTTCTTT.

The chain carries TRBV11-1 and TRBJ2-1; no clear D gene. Between the trimmed V and J ends, which lost 0 bases and 0 bases, there was a span of 9 bases. This CDR3 contains 16 residues. CDR1 SGHAT and CDR2 FQDESV come from the germline V gene (reference sequence). The CDR3 region is CASSLAAFSSYNEQFF. The CDR3 nucleotides are TGTGCCAGCAGCTTAGCGGCATTCAGCTCCTACAATGAGCAGTTCTTC.

The V call is TRBV7-2, the J call TRBJ2-4; D might be TRBD1 (7 bases). Germline lookup yields CDR1 SGHTA and CDR2 FQGNSA. Trimming cost V 5 bases and J 0 bases, with 14 bases left between them. The length of the CDR3 is 16 residues. For the CDR3, the DNA is TGTGCCAGCAGCGGAGGGACAGTTCTAGCCAAAAACATTCAGTACTTC. It encodes CASSGGTVLAKNIQYF.

The rearrangement uses TRBV27 and TRBJ2-5; 9 nucleotides match TRBD1. The CDR3 length is 15 residues. From germline, CDR1 is MNHEY and CDR2 SMNVEV (reference sequence). Trimming took 6 bases from V and 4 from J; bases not matched to a gene: 9. Here the CDR3 reads CASREGQGIGETQYF. CDR3 DNA: TGTGCCAGCAGGGAGGGACAGGGAATTGGAGAGACCCAGTACTTC.

The chain employs TRBV6-1 and TRBJ1-5; D uncertain. V was clipped by 1 base and J by 4 bases, with 8 bases between them. CDR1 MNHNS and CDR2 SASEGT come from the germline V gene. CDR3 length: 14 amino acids. CDR3 amino acids: CASSEGGENQPQHF. The CDR3 DNA reads as TGTGCCAGCAGTGAAGGCGGAGAGAATCAGCCCCAGCATTTT.

J is TRBJ2-7 and V is TRBV27, with TRBD1 matching 11 bases. The CDR3 is 14 amino acids. V trimming: 5 bases; J trimming: 4 bases; junction bases outside the gene matches: 4. CDR1 is MNHEY and CDR2 is SMNVEV in the germline V gene (reference sequence). In DNA, the CDR3 is TGTGCCAGCAGTCTGGGACAGGGGGTTTACGAGCAGTACTTC. Residues: CASSLGQGVYEQYF.

The CDR3 protein is CARGGGSTDTQYF. The DNA for the CDR3 is TGTGCCAGGGGAGGAGGAAGCACAGATACGCAGTATTTT. V usage is TRBV11-3 and J usage is TRBJ2-3, with D maybe TRBD2 (6 bases). The V and J ends lost 9 bases and 0 bases respectively, with 10 bases between them. Germline-derived CDR1 and CDR2 are SGHNT and YENEEA. The CDR3 is made up of 13 amino acids.

The chain is built from TRBV7-9 and TRBJ1-4; D remains ambiguous. This CDR3 spans 14 amino acids. The V gene lost 3 bases and the J gene lost 5 bases, with 10 bases spanning the gap. Looked up from germline, CDR1 is SEHNR and CDR2 is FQNEAQ (reference sequence). CDR3 in amino acids: CASSFSQRNEKLFF. As DNA, the CDR3 is TGTGCCAGCAGCTTCTCTCAGCGCAATGAAAAACTGTTTTTT.

The rearrangement joins TRBV2 to TRBJ1-1; 8 bases align to TRBD1. CDR3 length: 15 amino acids. The germline V gene has CDR1 SNHLY and CDR2 FYNNEI. V shed 7 bases and J 3 bases; nucleotides not matched to a gene: 10. The CDR3 reads CASTRTGQEYTEAFF. The CDR3 coding sequence is TGTGCCAGCACACGAACGGGACAGGAGTACACTGAAGCTTTCTTT.

J is TRBJ2-1 and V is TRBV13; weak D call: TRBD2 (6 bases). V dropped 8 bases and J dropped 2 bases, with 10 bases sitting between them. This CDR3 is 13 amino acids long. Germline lookup yields CDR1 PRHDT and CDR2 FYEKMQ (reference sequence). Here the CDR3 reads CASSRGTYNEQFF. The CDR3, as DNA: TGTGCCAGCTCCCGCGGGACCTACAATGAGCAGTTCTTC.

A word on this clone: Additional DNA sequences in this sample encode the identical CDR3. As DNA, the CDR3 is TGTGCCAGCAGTCTGTCAGTGAACACTGAAGCTTTCTTT. This codes for CASSLSVNTEAFF. The V gene is TRBV27, the J gene TRBJ1-1, with D unclear. Germline CDR1 is MNHEY and CDR2 is SMNVEV (reference sequence). The CDR3 covers 13 residues. The V and J ends lost 5 bases and 0 bases respectively, with 7 bases between them.

V and J are TRBV27 and TRBJ1-5; unclear D gene. The ends were cut back, 2 bases at V and 0 bases at J, with 8 bases in the middle. Germline V gene lookup returns CDR1 MNHEY and CDR2 SMNVEV (reference sequence). CDR3 size: 15 residues. CDR3: CASSLTSYSNQPQHF. CDR3 DNA: TGTGCCAGCAGTTTAACCAGTTATAGCAATCAGCCCCAGCATTTT.

The chain links TRBV5-1 to TRBJ2-1; 10 nucleotides line up with TRBD2. J was trimmed by 8 bases and V by 6 bases; bases with no gene match: 17. Germline V gene data show CDR1 as SGHRS and CDR2 as YFSETQ. This CDR3 contains 17 residues. Here the CDR3 DNA reads TGCGCCAGCACCCTACGCCTAGCGGGAGTTGGAAGATATGAGCAGTTCTTC. This gives the protein CASTLRLAGVGRYEQFF.

The chain is built from TRBV7-2 and TRBJ2-7; 9 nucleotides line up with TRBD1. Trimming took 3 bases from V and 0 from J; bases not matched to a gene: 12. CDR1 is SGHTA, CDR2 FQGNSA, per germline. CDR3 length: 18 amino acids. The CDR3 region has the DNA TGTGCCAGCAGCTTCCCCAATCCCGGGACAGGGTTCTCCTACGAGCAGTACTTC. This encodes CASSFPNPGTGFSYEQYF.

Written as DNA, the CDR3 is TGTGCCAGCTCACCACCGACAGGTAGCACAGATACGCAGTATTTT. This translates into CASSPPTGSTDTQYF. V and J are TRBV18 and TRBJ2-3; tentatively, D is TRBD1 (6 bases). This CDR3 contains 15 residues. V dropped 0 bases and J dropped 0 bases, with 7 bases sitting between them. The germline V gene has CDR1 KGHSH and CDR2 LQKENI.

The V gene is TRBV10-1, the J gene TRBJ2-1; 9 bases are a match to TRBD1. The CDR3 length is 16 residues. The ends lost 4 bases at V and 9 bases at J; junction bases unmatched: 13. Germline CDR1 and CDR2: WNHNN and SYGVQD (reference sequence). The CDR3 loop is CASSANRGLEMGEQFF. CDR3 coding DNA: TGCGCCAGCAGTGCTAACAGGGGGCTTGAGATGGGTGAGCAGTTCTTC.

The CDR3 protein is CASSTRDRAAWNEQFF. In DNA form, the CDR3 reads TGTGCCAGTAGTACTCGGGACAGGGCAGCATGGAATGAGCAGTTCTTC. V usage is TRBV19 and J usage is TRBJ2-1; 9 bases line up with TRBD1. This CDR3 has 16 residues. V dropped 4 bases and J dropped 7; count of bases not matched to a gene: 11. Germline CDR1 and CDR2: LNHDA and SQIVND (reference sequence).

The rearrangement links TRBV25-1 to TRBJ1-2; the D is unclear. CDR1 MGHDK and CDR2 SYGVNS come from the germline V gene. The CDR3 length is 10 residues. The V end lost 5 bases, the J end lost 8 bases, and 6 bases lay between the germline ends. The CDR3 sequence: CASSQYGYTF. The CDR3 DNA reads as TGTGCCAGCAGTCAGTACGGCTACACCTTC.

This clone was seen a single time. The chain couples TRBV13 to TRBJ1-3; no clear D. Trimming cost V 3 bases and J 0 bases, with 9 bases left between them. From germline, CDR1 is PRHDT and CDR2 FYEKMQ (reference sequence). This CDR3 is 15 amino acids long. The CDR3 sequence: CASSLRVSSGNTIYF. The CDR3 bases are TGTGCCAGCAGCTTGCGGGTGAGCTCTGGAAACACCATATATTTT.

V and J are TRBV5-3 and TRBJ2-7; 7 bases are a match to TRBD2. TRBV5-3 is treated as an ORF (open reading frame) with a function not yet certain. The CDR3 is 19 amino acids. J was trimmed by 3 bases and V by 3 bases; bases with no gene match: 21. CDR3 protein: CARSSQGSFWTSHVYEQYF. CDR3 nucleotide sequence: TGTGCCAGAAGCTCTCAGGGTTCCTTCTGGACTAGTCACGTCTACGAGCAGTACTTC.